This T cell receptor (beta chain) was captured by sequencing in a study of shared clonotypes between healthy human individuals. Whole-study findings and limits: Represented diversity (both genetic and exposure-history) was limited by the small number of donors. Compared with memory subsets, naive subsets generally had larger estimated richness.

Using immunoSEQ multiplex PCR, the repertoire was profiled, and TCRdb retains in-frame clones only, with some absent. The sample holds approximately 1.5 million clones, 95% to 99% seen once. Every one of the donors was a Caucasian adult that lived in Nashville, Tennessee. Points on this clone: Its specificity is not known.

V lost 1 base and J lost 14, with 14 bases in between. This CDR3 is 12 amino acids long. Germline-derived CDR1 and CDR2 are SGHAT and FQNNGV. The sample was naive CD4+ T cells sorted from blood. Documented subset: CD45RA+ positively selected. V and J are TRBV11-2 and TRBJ1-1; no clear D. This TCR derives from a young man in good health. The CDR3 DNA sequence: TGTGCCAGCAGCTTAGGCTTCTTTACTGAGTTCTTT. This gives the protein CASSLGFFTEFF.